This T cell receptor beta chain was sequenced in a study of Ad26.COV2.S vaccination and SARS-CoV-2 variants. Findings and limits, study-wide: Total responses of T cells may have been underestimated by the analyses of TCR breadth and depth.

This clone was counted between two and nine times. What it recognizes is unknown. Regarding treatment: around 19 received Ad26.COV2.S at low or high dose, single or two shots; five or six received placebo; per-sample allocation not given. Specimen acquisition occurred on day 63 following the initial vaccine or placebo injection. Repertoires were generated with immunoSEQ multiplex PCR, while TCRdb's copy carries only in-frame clones and drops some. Of about 250,000 clones in the sample, around 87% were seen once. The TCR was taken from a person aged 18-65 years who received the Ad26.COV2.S COVID-19 vaccine or a placebo. Sample: peripheral blood, taken in a trial of Ad26.COV2.S vaccine versus placebo.

CDR3 DNA: TGCGCCAGCTCCCCGGGACAGCCGAACACCGGGGAGCTGTTTTTT. It encodes CASSPGQPNTGELFF. This chain links TRBV5-1 with TRBJ2-2; 7 nucleotides agree with TRBD1. Per the germline V gene, CDR1 is SGHRS and CDR2 is YFSETQ. The CDR3 contains 15 residues. V shed 7 bases, J shed 0 bases, and the junction held 6 bases outside the gene matches.